Listed below are T cell receptor beta chains from one sample, sequenced in a study of blood T cell repertoires in COVID-19. Using immunoSEQ multiplex PCR, the repertoire was profiled, and TCRdb retains in-frame clones only, with some absent. The data contain around 170,000 clones, approximately 80% of them singletons. Sequencing was performed on PBMCs or T cells enriched from blood (not recorded which). Source of these receptors: a man over 45 who had recovered from COVID-19. Each CDR3 is given with its conserved first and last residue. The D gene is left open where the match is weak. Clone size is not always given. Where it is, it says once, few, many or a class for expanded clones.

size	D	J	V	CDR3	DNA
once	TRBD2	TRBJ2-5	TRBV5-1	CASSWTSGGEETQYF	TGCGCCAGCAGCTGGACTAGCGGGGGGGAAGAGACCCAGTACTTC
-	-	TRBJ1-1	TRBV19	CATTQGLTTEAFF	TGTGCCACGACGCAGGGGTTGACGACTGAAGCTTTCTTT
once	TRBD1	TRBJ1-1	TRBV27	CASSTNRGPLNTEAFF	TGTGCCAGCAGTACCAACAGGGGGCCGCTGAACACTGAAGCTTTCTTT
-	TRBD2	TRBJ2-7	TRBV5-1	CASSFLAGGQEQYF	TGCGCCAGCAGCTTTTTAGCGGGGGGGCAAGAGCAGTACTTC
-	-	TRBJ2-7	TRBV27	CASSSHDSGSYEQYF	TGTGCCAGCAGTTCCCACGACAGTGGTTCCTACGAGCAGTACTTC
-	-	TRBJ1-6	TRBV6-5	CASSYSVGGMGSPLHF	TGTGCCAGCAGTTACTCTGTGGGGGGGATGGGATCACCCCTCCACTTT
-	TRBD1	TRBJ1-2	TRBV7-2	CASSSRDRSWYGYTF	TGTGCCAGCAGCTCCCGGGACAGGTCCTGGTATGGCTACACCTTC
-	TRBD1	TRBJ1-2	TRBV6-5	CASSSRDRGYGYTF	TGTGCCAGCAGTTCCCGGGACAGGGGCTATGGCTACACCTTC
few	-	TRBJ1-3	TRBV19	CASSITGLKPGNTIYF	TGTGCCAGTAGTATTACAGGGCTGAAGCCTGGAAACACCATATATTTT
few	TRBD2	TRBJ2-3	TRBV7-9	CANSRGGADTQYF	TGTGCCAACTCGCGCGGGGGTGCAGATACGCAGTATTTT
-	-	TRBJ1-2	TRBV4-3	CASSQSAGISNYGYTF	TGCGCCAGCAGCCAATCGGCAGGGATATCTAACTATGGCTACACCTTC
-	-	TRBJ1-1	TRBV6-5	CASSYGGPNTEAFF	TGTGCCAGCAGTTACGGGGGCCCTAACACTGAAGCTTTCTTT
-	-	TRBJ2-4	TRBV18	CASSLGQKNIQYF	TGTGCCAGCTCACTTGGACAGAAAAACATTCAGTACTTC
-	TRBD1	TRBJ1-1	TRBV18	CASSPAGQGSFSFRGTEAFF	TGTGCCAGCTCACCGGCGGGACAGGGATCCTTTTCGTTTAGGGGCACTGAAGCTTTCTTT
-	-	TRBJ1-1	TRBV5-1	CASSLSGSHTEAFF	TGCGCCAGCAGCTTGTCAGGCAGCCACACTGAAGCTTTCTTT
once	TRBD1	TRBJ2-1	TRBV5-4	CASSINRGPVSYNEQFF	TGTGCCAGCAGCATAAACAGGGGACCAGTCTCCTACAATGAGCAGTTCTTC
-	-	TRBJ1-4	TRBV4-2	CASSQGVHRDGEKLFF	TGTGCCAGCAGCCAAGGGGTCCACAGGGATGGGGAAAAACTGTTTTTT
few	TRBD1	TRBJ2-2	TRBV19	CASIGTGNGELFF	TGTGCCAGTATCGGGACAGGGAACGGGGAGCTGTTTTTT
-	-	TRBJ1-5	TRBV13	CASSRTLGAGYSNQPQHF	TGTGCCAGCAGCCGCACGCTAGGCGCGGGGTATAGCAATCAGCCCCAGCATTTT
-	-	TRBJ2-3	TRBV21-1	CASSHSGGMCTDTQYF	TGTGCCAGCAGCCATAGCGGGGGAATGTGCACAGATACGCAGTATTTT
-	-	TRBJ1-3	TRBV3-1/TRBV3-2	CASSQEGFSMGGGNTIYF	TGTGCCAGCAGCCAAGAGGGTTTTTCCATGGGAGGAGGAAACACCATATATTTT
-	-	TRBJ1-5	TRBV27	CASRLTGYQPQHF	TGTGCCAGCCGATTAACAGGGTATCAGCCCCAGCATTTT
-	TRBD2	TRBJ2-5	TRBV4-2	CASSQVGGGETQYF	TGTGCCAGCAGCCAAGTCGGGGGGGGAGAGACCCAGTACTTC
-	-	TRBJ1-6	TRBV24-1	CATSDSRTANSPLHF	TGTGCCACCAGTGATTCGAGGACAGCTAATTCACCCCTCCACTTT
-	-	TRBJ1-1	TRBV4-1	CASSQINGEGAEAFF	TGCGCCAGCAGCCAAATAAACGGGGAGGGGGCTGAAGCTTTCTTT
-	TRBD1	TRBJ1-1	TRBV3-1/TRBV3-2	CASSQGRGPGTEAFF	TGTGCCAGCAGCCAAGGCAGGGGGCCTGGCACTGAAGCTTTCTTT
-	-	TRBJ1-3	TRBV2	CALRTTGNTIYF	TGTGCCTTGCGGACAACCGGAAACACCATATATTTT
-	-	TRBJ2-2	TRBV2	CASSANGLNTGELFF	TGTGCCAGCAGTGCTAATGGGCTAAACACCGGGGAGCTGTTTTTT
once	TRBD1	TRBJ2-3	TRBV19	CASMRTGVGDTQYF	TGTGCCAGTATGAGGACAGGGGTGGGAGATACGCAGTATTTT
-	TRBD1	TRBJ1-3	TRBV28	CASSPQGGTSGNTIYF	TGTGCCAGCAGCCCCCAGGGGGGAACCTCTGGAAACACCATATATTTT
-	-	TRBJ2-5	TRBV7-8	CASRKTAPETQYF	TGTGCCAGCCGAAAGACAGCCCCAGAGACCCAGTACTTC
-	-	TRBJ1-6	TRBV11-3	CASSLQGNNSPLHF	TGTGCCAGCAGCTTACAGGGAAATAATTCACCCCTCCACTTT
-	TRBD2	TRBJ2-3	TRBV4-1	CASASVLAGGASTDTQYF	TGCGCCAGCGCCTCTGTGCTAGCGGGGGGCGCTAGCACAGATACGCAGTATTTT
-	-	TRBJ1-6	TRBV5-1	CASSRLETHPNSPLHF	TGCGCCAGCAGCCGGCTGGAGACTCACCCCAATTCACCCCTCCACTTT